A single sample gave rise to the 17 T cell receptor beta chains below, sequenced in a study of CD8+ T cells in alopecia areata. Treatment: oral pan-JAK inhibitor, 5-10 mg twice daily. Extracted from the samples, RNA was reverse transcribed into cDNA to serve as the sequencing template. The assay was immunoSEQ multiplex PCR, and TCRdb's table has in-frame clones only and misses some. The table lists 95,000 to 100,000 clones, approximately 66% of them singletons. The sequences come from CD8+ T cells sorted from blood, collected at week 4, from a patient treated with tofacitinib. Receptors originate from a human donor with alopecia areata.

This clone came up a few times. The V gene is TRBV6-6, the J gene TRBJ2-1; D gene uncertain. Trimming cost V 11 bases and J 10 bases, with 15 bases left between them. The CDR3 runs 11 residues. Germline CDR1 reads MNHNY; CDR2 reads SVGAGI (reference sequence). The CDR3 region has the DNA TGTGCCTGCAACTCTGGACGGGAGCAGTTCTTC. It specifies CACNSGREQFF.

This clone was observed at least ten times. V is TRBV10-3 and J is TRBJ2-7; D call uncertain. Germline lookup yields CDR1 ENHRY and CDR2 SYGVKD. The ends were cut back, 3 bases at V and 3 bases at J, with 15 bases in the middle. The CDR3 totals 15 residues. In DNA, the CDR3 is TGTGCCATCAGTGACCCGTCGACCGGAGACTACGAGCAGTACTTC. It codes for CAISDPSTGDYEQYF.

The CDR3 nucleotides read TGTGCCAGCAGCGCCGGGACAGGGCCCTACGAGCAGTACTTC. It codes for CASSAGTGPYEQYF. The chain is built from TRBV7-7 and TRBJ2-7, with TRBD1 matching over 9 bases. Germline CDR1 reads SSHAT; CDR2 reads FNYEAQ (reference sequence). The V and J ends lost 5 bases and 2 bases, in that order; junction bases with no gene match: 4. The CDR3 has 14 amino acids.

The chain carries TRBV30 and TRBJ2-1, with unresolved D. Germline V gene data show CDR1 as GTSNPN and CDR2 as SVGIG (reference sequence). The V end lost 3 bases, the J end lost 9 bases, and 12 bases lay between the germline ends. The CDR3 has 12 amino acids. The CDR3 is CAWSEVVGEQFF. The CDR3 coding sequence is TGTGCCTGGAGCGAGGTAGTGGGTGAGCAGTTCTTC.

This clone has at least ten counts. J is TRBJ2-3 and V is TRBV15; 9 positions match TRBD1. The V gene end was trimmed by 0 bases and the J gene end by 4 bases; junction bases not matched to a gene: 5. Germline CDR1 and CDR2: LNHNV and YYDKDF (reference sequence). CDR3 length: 16 residues. CDR3 loop: CATSRDRGTGSDTQYF. In nucleotides, the CDR3 is TGTGCCACCAGCAGAGATAGGGGGACAGGGTCAGATACGCAGTATTTT.

This clone was observed a single time. The rearrangement joins TRBV30 to TRBJ2-7; D assignment may be TRBD1 or TRBD2 (5 bases each). The CDR3 is 11 residues long. Germline values: CDR1 GTSNPN, CDR2 SVGIG (reference sequence). Trimming cost V 5 bases and J 5 bases, with 10 bases left between them. This chain's CDR3 is CAWGGTHEQYF. The CDR3, as DNA: TGTGCCTGGGGTGGGACCCACGAGCAGTACTTC.

This clone was seen more than once but under ten times. The chain carries TRBV5-1 and TRBJ2-7; D could derive from TRBD1 or TRBD2 (5 bases each). The CDR3 is made up of 13 amino acids. V lost 2 bases, J lost 3 bases, and 9 bases lay in between. CDR1 is SGHRS and CDR2 is YFSETQ in the germline V gene. Here the CDR3 DNA reads TGCGCCAGCAGCTTCCTTGGGGGCTACGAGCAGTACTTC. It yields the protein CASSFLGGYEQYF.

This clone was counted between two and nine times. J is TRBJ2-2 and V is TRBV23-1, with D unresolved. TRBV23-1 has ORF status, its function being uncertain. Trimming removed 8 bases at V and 9 bases at J, with 25 bases between. The CDR3 runs 16 residues. The CDR3 nucleotides are TGCGCCAGCCGAACCTTAAGAAGGCCCGATTATAGGGAGCTGTTTTTT. It yields the protein CASRTLRRPDYRELFF.

This clone appeared a few times. The chain uses TRBV30 and TRBJ2-5; no clear D gene. Germline assignment: CDR1 GTSNPN and CDR2 SVGIG (reference sequence). V lost 1 base and J lost 4, with 4 bases in between. The CDR3 runs to 11 residues. CDR3 region: CAWSERETQYF. The CDR3 coding sequence is TGTGCCTGGAGTGAAAGAGAGACCCAGTACTTC.

A remark on this clone: A far larger clone is only one base removed, so a read error is likely. Other nucleotide sequences in the sample specify the same CDR3. This rearrangement joins TRBV10-3 to TRBJ2-7; no firm D call. CDR1 is ENHRY and CDR2 is SYGVKD in the germline V gene. This CDR3 region has 16 residues. V was clipped by 2 bases and J by 0 bases, with 14 bases between them. The CDR3 loop is CAISEGETASSYEQYF. CDR3 sequence (DNA): TGTGCCATCAGTGAGGGCGAGACGGCGAGCTCCTACGAGCAGTACTTC.

The V call is TRBV5-1, the J call TRBJ1-1; D not resolved. V lost 4 bases, J lost 7 bases, and 14 bases lay in between. From germline, CDR1 is SGHRS and CDR2 YFSETQ. The CDR3 covers 13 residues. The CDR3 sequence is CASSTGSLGEAFF. For the CDR3, the DNA is TGCGCCAGCAGCACTGGGAGTCTCGGTGAAGCTTTCTTT. The full variable domain, with the rest looked up from reference TRBV5-1 and TRBJ1-1, is KAGVTQTPRYLIKTRGQQVTLSCSPISGHRSVSWYQQTPGQGLQFLFEYFSETQRNKGNFPGRFSGRQFSNSRSEMNVSTLELGDSALYLCASSTGSLGEAFFGQGTRLTVV.

The chain links TRBV4-1 to TRBJ2-5, with D perhaps being TRBD1 or TRBD2 (5 bases each). V was cut by 3 bases and J by 1 base, with 12 bases left in between. The germline gives CDR1 MGHRA, CDR2 YSYEKL. This CDR3 has 15 amino acids. The CDR3 DNA follows: TGCGCCAGCAGCCACCTCGGGGACGCCCAAGAGACCCAGTACTTC. Protein sequence: CASSHLGDAQETQYF.

DNA of the CDR3: TGTGCCATCAGTGTTGCCGGGACTAGCGGTTACGAGCAGTACTTC. It is translated as CAISVAGTSGYEQYF. The V and J genes are TRBV10-3 and TRBJ2-7; 11 bases line up with TRBD2. CDR3 length: 15 amino acids. The V gene's germline CDR1 is ENHRY and CDR2 SYGVKD. Trimming removed 4 bases from V and 4 bases from J; junction bases left unmatched: 6.

V usage is TRBV10-3 and J usage is TRBJ2-1; 10 bases match TRBD1. V lost 6 bases to trimming and J lost 7 bases; unmatched junction nucleotides: 6. The CDR3 sequence is 14 residues long. Germline values: CDR1 ENHRY, CDR2 SYGVKD. As DNA, the CDR3 is TGTGCCATCAGCACCGGGACAGGGGTGAATGAGCAGTTCTTC. It translates to CAISTGTGVNEQFF.

The chain recombines TRBV7-9 with TRBJ2-3, with D perhaps matching TRBD1 (6 bases). Germline loops: CDR1 SEHNR, CDR2 FQNEAQ (reference sequence). CDR3 length equals 17 residues. Trimming removed 5 bases at V and 4 bases at J, with 22 bases between. CDR3 residues: CASSTGTSFIGADTQYF. In nucleotides, the CDR3 is TGTGCCAGCAGCACCGGGACATCATTTATTGGGGCAGATACGCAGTATTTT.

The chain recombines TRBV9 with TRBJ2-7; 10 nucleotides align to TRBD2. CDR3 length: 17 residues. The V and J ends lost 0 bases and 2 bases, in that order; junction bases with no gene match: 8. Germline V gene data show CDR1 as SGDLS and CDR2 as YYNGEE. This CDR3 is CASSVGAAGGPTYEQYF. The CDR3 region has the DNA TGTGCCAGCAGCGTAGGGGCAGCGGGAGGGCCCACCTACGAGCAGTACTTC.

The chain combines TRBV18 with TRBJ2-5; a weak D match, TRBD1 (5 bases). The CDR3 contains 14 residues. The germline V and J ends were trimmed by 2 bases and 4 bases, with 11 bases remaining between them. The germline V gene has CDR1 KGHSH and CDR2 LQKENI. CDR3 residues: CASSPAGPRETQYF. CDR3 sequence (DNA): TGTGCCAGCTCACCAGCAGGGCCCAGAGAGACCCAGTACTTC.